This TCR beta chain was observed in a study of spatial heterogeneity in lung cancer. Time point in this sample: sample taken at primary tumor resection. Individual TCR cDNA molecules each bore their own unique molecular identifier. TCRdb ran MiXCR on the 5' RACE reads and lists one entry per CDR3 protein. The data contain tens of thousands of distinct CDR3 sequences, more than 10% of them seen just once; the ten biggest clones take up more than 40%. The receptor comes from a male donor with early-stage non-small cell lung cancer. The specimen comprised PBMCs, sampled at surgery.

The CDR3, as DNA: TGTGCCAGCAGTTATAGGACAGGGGATTACGAGCAGTACTTC. It translates to CASSYRTGDYEQYF. The V gene is TRBV6-2 or TRBV6-3, the J gene TRBJ2-7; TRBD1 matches 9 bases. Germline V gene lookup returns CDR1 MNHEY and CDR2 SVGEGT. Germline trimming cut 3 bases from V and 4 bases from J; bases unmatched to any gene: 4. The CDR3 length is 14 residues.